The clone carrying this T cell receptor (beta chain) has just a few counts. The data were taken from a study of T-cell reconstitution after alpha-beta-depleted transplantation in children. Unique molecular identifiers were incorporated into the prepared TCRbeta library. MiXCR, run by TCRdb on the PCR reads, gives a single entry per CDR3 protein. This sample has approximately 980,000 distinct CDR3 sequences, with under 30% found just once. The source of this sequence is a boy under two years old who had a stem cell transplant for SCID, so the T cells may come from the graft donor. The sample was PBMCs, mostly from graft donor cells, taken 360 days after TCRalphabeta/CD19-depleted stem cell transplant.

The CDR3 DNA sequence: TGTGCCAGCAGCTTTTTGCGACGGAGCACAGATACGCAGTATTTT. Its protein is CASSFLRRSTDTQYF. V is TRBV7-8 and J is TRBJ2-3; no clear D. Germline V lookup: CDR1 SGHVS, CDR2 FQNEAQ. V was pared by 3 bases and J by 0 bases, with 10 bases between. The CDR3 sequence is 15 residues long.